The sequence of this T cell receptor beta chain was determined in a study of shared clonotypes between healthy human individuals. In this sample, this clone turned up a few times. The V and J ends lost 2 bases and 1 base, in that order; junction bases with no gene match: 6. The CDR3 has 15 residues. Germline CDR1 GTSNPN, CDR2 SVGIG (reference sequence). Clones were read by immunoSEQ multiplex PCR, and TCRdb kept only the in-frame ones, dropping some. The sample records some 1,100,000 clones, around three quarters being singletons. The TCR was taken from a man aged 18 to 35 in good health. Some clones in this sample may be carry-over from other donors' samples. What was sequenced was memory CD4+ T cells from PBMCs. Subset meaning: CD45RA-negative fraction. The chain has TRBV30 and TRBJ2-7, with 9 bases aligning to TRBD1. CDR3 sequence: CAWSRKDRGSYEQYF. For the CDR3, the DNA is TGTGCCTGGAGTCGTAAGGACAGGGGTTCCTACGAGCAGTACTTC.